The TCR beta chain under discussion was sequenced for a study of T cells in Graves' hyperthyroidism and ophthalmopathy. Absent ophthalmopathy progression within 18 months defined stable Graves' hyperthyroidism. Newly diagnosed hyperthyroidism patients aged 18 to 65 years had disease lasting under 2 months. The trim removed 0 bases at V and 7 bases at J, leaving 9 bases unmatched. Looked up from germline, CDR1 is DFQATT and CDR2 is SNEGSKA (reference sequence). The CDR3 contains 16 residues. What was amplified from RNA transcripts were TCR beta CDR3 regions. The primer set for the first-round RT-PCR of the TCR CDR3 was HTBI. TCRdb re-called the multiplex PCR reads through MiXCR, storing one row per CDR3 protein. The sample includes about 560,000 distinct CDR3 sequences, 16% of them seen just once. This clonotype was seen a few times.

This sequence was found in a woman between 18 and 29 years old with Graves' hyperthyroidism. The chain links TRBV20-1 to TRBJ2-2, with 9 bases that match TRBD1. The sequenced sample consisted of blood. This CDR3 reads CSARDAGQGEIGELFF. The CDR3 bases are TGCAGTGCTAGAGATGCGGGACAGGGAGAAATCGGGGAGCTGTTTTTT.